Given below is one T cell receptor beta chain in context. The target antigen is unknown. This record comes from a study of T cell responses to AZD1222 COVID-19 vaccine. The CDR3 has 14 residues. Trimming took 5 bases from V and 2 from J, leaving 13 bases between them. Germline V CDR1 and CDR2: MGHRA, YSYEKL. Overall study results and limits: Sampling that yielded the repertoires occurred only after the peak T cell response. AZD1222 recipients seropositive at baseline numbered only six or seven.

Data came from immunoSEQ multiplex PCR; TCRdb stores just in-frame clones and leaves some out. The sample consists of about 150,000 clones, approximately 85% of them appearing once. V and J are TRBV4-1 and TRBJ2-7; no reliable D call. The sequencing here drew on peripheral blood, taken on day 0 of AZD1222 vaccination. The sequence derives from an adult in good health. The CDR3 sequence: CASSRVPGPYEQYF. The CDR3 DNA sequence: TGCGCCAGCAGCAGGGTGCCGGGTCCCTACGAGCAGTACTTC.